The clone carrying this T cell receptor beta chain was seen many times. Antigen unknown. Libraries of TCR beta came from quantitative 5'-RACE with molecular barcodes. TCRdb used MiXCR to reprocess the 5' RACE reads, holding one entry per CDR3 protein. Of 240,000 or so distinct CDR3 sequences in the sample, 7.5% to 9% are singletons; the top ten hold almost 7%. The sample originates from a study of CD8 T cells in ankylosing spondylitis. Study results and caveats: Roughly eight highly homologous variants made up a TCR beta motif that seemed to typify ankylosing spondylitis blood. As for the disease-linked clones, they showed a CD8+ phenotype and occurred at relatively low frequencies in peripheral blood. Significant enrichment of disease-linked clones was reportedly seen in matched ankylosing spondylitis synovial fluid.

Looked up from germline, CDR1 is MNHEY and CDR2 is SMNVEV (reference sequence). The CDR3 consists of 12 residues. Trimming pared 3 bases from V and 11 bases from J, leaving 10 bases between. Material: blood, either unsorted or a sorted T cell fraction (not recorded which). The chain recombines TRBV27 with TRBJ1-4, with a possible D match to TRBD1 (5 bases). This TCR derives from a male donor with ankylosing spondylitis or in good health (not recorded which). The CDR3 bases are TGTGCCAGCAGTTTGCCCGACAGTAAACTGTTTTTT. It encodes CASSLPDSKLFF.